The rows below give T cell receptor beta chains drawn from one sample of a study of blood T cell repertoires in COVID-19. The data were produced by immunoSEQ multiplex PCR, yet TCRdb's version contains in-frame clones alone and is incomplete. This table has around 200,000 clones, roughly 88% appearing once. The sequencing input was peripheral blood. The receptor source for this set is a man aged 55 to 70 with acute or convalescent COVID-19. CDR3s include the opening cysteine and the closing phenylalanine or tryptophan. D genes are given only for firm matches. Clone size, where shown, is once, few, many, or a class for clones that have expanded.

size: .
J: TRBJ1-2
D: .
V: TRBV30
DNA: TGTGCCTGGGGGCAGGGGAGTTCCTATGGCTACACCTTC
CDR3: CAWGQGSSYGYTF

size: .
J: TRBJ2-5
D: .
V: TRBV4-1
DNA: TGCGCCAGCAGCATGCGGGACAGCCAGGGGGAGACCCAGTACTTC
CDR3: CASSMRDSQGETQYF

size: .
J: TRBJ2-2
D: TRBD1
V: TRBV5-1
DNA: TGCGCCAGCAGCCCCGGACAGGGGGCAACCGGGGAGCTGTTTTTT
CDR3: CASSPGQGATGELFF

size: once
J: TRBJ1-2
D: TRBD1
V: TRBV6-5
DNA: TGTGCCAGCAGCTTGACAGGGAGTGGCTACACCTTC
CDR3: CASSLTGSGYTF

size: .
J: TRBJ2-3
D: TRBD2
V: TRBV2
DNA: TGTGCCAGCAGTGCGGGCGGGAGGGCCCCAGATACGCAGTATTTT
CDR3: CASSAGGRAPDTQYF

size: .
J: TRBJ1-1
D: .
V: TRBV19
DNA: TGTGCCTCCCGCGGGCAGGCGAACACTGAAGCTTTCTTT
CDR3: CASRGQANTEAFF

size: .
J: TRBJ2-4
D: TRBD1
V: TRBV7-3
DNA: TGTGCCATACACTGGACAGGGTGGACCAAAAACATTCAGTACTTC
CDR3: CAIHWTGWTKNIQYF

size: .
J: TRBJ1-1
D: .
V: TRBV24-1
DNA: TGTGCCACCAGGGACAGTCTTAACACTGAAGCTTTCTTT
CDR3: CATRDSLNTEAFF

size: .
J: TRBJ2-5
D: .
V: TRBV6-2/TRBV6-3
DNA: TGTGCCAGCAGTACGGGCAGGGACCAAGAGACCCAGTACTTC
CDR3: CASSTGRDQETQYF

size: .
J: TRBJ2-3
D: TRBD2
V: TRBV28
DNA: TGTGCCAGCAGTTCACCGGGGGGAACAGATACGCAGTATTTT
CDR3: CASSSPGGTDTQYF

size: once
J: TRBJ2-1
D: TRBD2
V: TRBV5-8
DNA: TGTGCCAGCAGCTTGACTAGCGGACATTCCTACAATGAGCAGTTCTTC
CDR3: CASSLTSGHSYNEQFF

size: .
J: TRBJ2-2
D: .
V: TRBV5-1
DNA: TGCGCCAGCAGTCAGGGAATACAGGGAACCGGGGAGCTGTTTTTT
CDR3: CASSQGIQGTGELFF

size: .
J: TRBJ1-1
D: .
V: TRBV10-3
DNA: TGTGCCATCACTTCGACCGAGGACAGCCCTCGGGAAGCTTTCTTT
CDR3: CAITSTEDSPREAFF

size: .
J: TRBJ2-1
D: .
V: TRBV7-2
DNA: TGTGCCAGCAACACCCTAGGGGATGAGCAGTTCTTC
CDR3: CASNTLGDEQFF

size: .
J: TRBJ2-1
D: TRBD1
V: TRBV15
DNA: TGTGCCACCAGCAGACCACCCGGGACAGAGAAGTTCTTC
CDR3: CATSRPPGTEKFF

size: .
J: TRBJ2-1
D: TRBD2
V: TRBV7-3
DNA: TGTGCCAGCAGCAACGGACTAGCGGGTCTATCCTACAATGAGCAGTTCTTC
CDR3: CASSNGLAGLSYNEQFF

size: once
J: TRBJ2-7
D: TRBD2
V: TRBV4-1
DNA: TGCGCCAGCAGCCAAGAAGGCGGGAGGGGGGTAACCTACGAGCAGTACTTC
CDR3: CASSQEGGRGVTYEQYF

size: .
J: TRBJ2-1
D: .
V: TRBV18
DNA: TGTGCCAGCTCACCACGGATCCCTGAGGGGCGGGAAGCTCGCGTGGAGCAGTTCTTC
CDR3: CASSPRIPEGREARVEQFF

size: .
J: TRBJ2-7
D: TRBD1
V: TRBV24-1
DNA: TGTGCCACCAGTGACCCAGCGGGACAGGGGGCCTACGAGCAGTACTTC
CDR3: CATSDPAGQGAYEQYF

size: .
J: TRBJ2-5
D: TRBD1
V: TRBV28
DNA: TGTGCCAGCAGCCATAATCAGGGGGAAGAGACCCAGTACTTC
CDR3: CASSHNQGEETQYF

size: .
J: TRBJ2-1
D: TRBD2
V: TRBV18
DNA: TGTGCCAGCTCACGAGCTGGACTAGCGGGAGGTTCCTACAATGAGCAGTTCTTC
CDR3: CASSRAGLAGGSYNEQFF

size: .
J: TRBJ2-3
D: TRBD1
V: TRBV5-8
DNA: TGTGCCAGCAGCTACGGCAGGGGGCGAGGGACAGATACGCAGTATTTT
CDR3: CASSYGRGRGTDTQYF

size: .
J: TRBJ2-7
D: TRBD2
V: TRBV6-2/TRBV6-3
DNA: TGTGCCAGCAGTTACTCTGGACTAGCGGGAAATTACGAGCAGTACTTC
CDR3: CASSYSGLAGNYEQYF

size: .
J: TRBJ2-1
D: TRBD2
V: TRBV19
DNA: TGTGCCAGTCGCCCTCCGGGACTAGCATTGAATGAGCAGTTCTTC
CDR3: CASRPPGLALNEQFF

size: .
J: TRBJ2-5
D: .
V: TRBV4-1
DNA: TGCGCCAGCAGCCAAGATCTTACTACGATACGACAAGAGACCCAGTACTTC
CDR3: CASSQDLTTIRQETQYF

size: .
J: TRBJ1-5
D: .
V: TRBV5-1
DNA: TGCGCCAGCAGCTTGACGGCGGGGGGAGGGCAGCCCCAGCATTTT
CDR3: CASSLTAGGGQPQHF

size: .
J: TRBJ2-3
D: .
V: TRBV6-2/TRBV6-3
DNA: TGTGCCAGCAGTTTACGGCGGTCCGGCGATACGCAGTATTTT
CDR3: CASSLRRSGDTQYF

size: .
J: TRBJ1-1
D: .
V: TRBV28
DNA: TGTGCCAGCAGCACCGAGGGCTCCCTGCACACTGAAGCTTTCTTT
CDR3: CASSTEGSLHTEAFF

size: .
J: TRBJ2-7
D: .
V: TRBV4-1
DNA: TGCGCCAGCAGCCCCCTTTCGGGAGCACGATACGAGCAGTACTTC
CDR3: CASSPLSGARYEQYF

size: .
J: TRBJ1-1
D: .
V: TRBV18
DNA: TGTGCCAGCTCGAGGCAGGGCACTGAAGCTTTCTTT
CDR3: CASSRQGTEAFF

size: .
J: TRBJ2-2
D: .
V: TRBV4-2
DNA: TGTGCCAGCAGCCAAGAAGGGGGTTTGGCTGCCGGGGAGCTGTTTTTT
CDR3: CASSQEGGLAAGELFF

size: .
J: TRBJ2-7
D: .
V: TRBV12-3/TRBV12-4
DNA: TGTGCCAGCAGTTATGGGGGGTCCTACGAGCAGTACTTC
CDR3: CASSYGGSYEQYF

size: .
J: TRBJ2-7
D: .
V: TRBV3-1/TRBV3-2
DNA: TGTGCCAGCAGCCAAAGTATTCCGTCCGGCGAGCAGTACTTC
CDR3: CASSQSIPSGEQYF

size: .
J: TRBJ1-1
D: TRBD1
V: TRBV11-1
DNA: TGTGCCAGCAGCCGATCTTCCGGGACAGGGGACACTGAAGCTTTCTTT
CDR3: CASSRSSGTGDTEAFF

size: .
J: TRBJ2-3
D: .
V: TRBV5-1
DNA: TGCGCCAGCAGCTTTGGGGCGCGCACAGATACGCAGTATTTT
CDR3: CASSFGARTDTQYF

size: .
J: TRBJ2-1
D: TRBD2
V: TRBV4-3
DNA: TGCGCCAGCAGCCAGGACCTAGCGGGGGGTACCAATGAGCAGTTCTTC
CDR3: CASSQDLAGGTNEQFF

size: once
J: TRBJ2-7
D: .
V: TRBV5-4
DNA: TGTGCCAGCAGCCGTTCGGGGGTCTACGAGCAGTACTTC
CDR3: CASSRSGVYEQYF

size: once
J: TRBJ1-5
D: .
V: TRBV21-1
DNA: TGTGCCAGCAGCTTACAGGGTTTCGGCAATCAGCCCCAGCATTTT
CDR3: CASSLQGFGNQPQHF

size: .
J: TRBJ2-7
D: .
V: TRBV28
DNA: TGTGCCAGCAGTTTGGAGTATCTACCTACCTACGAGCAGTACTTC
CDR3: CASSLEYLPTYEQYF

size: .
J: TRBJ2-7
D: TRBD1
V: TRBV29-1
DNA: TGCAGCGTCTCCCGACAGGGGGAAACTTACGAGCAGTACTTC
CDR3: CSVSRQGETYEQYF

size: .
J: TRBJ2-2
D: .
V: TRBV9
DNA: TGTGCCAGCAGCGTAGAAGGGGGTCCCGGGACCGGGGAGCTGTTTTTT
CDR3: CASSVEGGPGTGELFF

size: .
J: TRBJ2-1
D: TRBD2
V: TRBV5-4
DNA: TGTGCCAGCAGCCCAATAGCGGGCGTCACGTACAATGAGCAGTTCTTC
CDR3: CASSPIAGVTYNEQFF

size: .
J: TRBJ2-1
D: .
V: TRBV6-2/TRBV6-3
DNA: TGTGCCAGCAGTAGTGCGGGCCTCGGCAGCCATGAGCAGTTCTTC
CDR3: CASSSAGLGSHEQFF

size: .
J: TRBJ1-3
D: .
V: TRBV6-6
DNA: TGTGCCAGCAGGGCGAGGGGGACACCTGGAAACACCATATATTTT
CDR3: CASRARGTPGNTIYF

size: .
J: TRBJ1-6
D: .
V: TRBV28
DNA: TGTGCCAGCAGTTTAAGAGTGGGGCATTCACCCCTCCACTTT
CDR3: CASSLRVGHSPLHF

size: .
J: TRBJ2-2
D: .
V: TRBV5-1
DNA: TGCGCCAGCAGCTTGGTAACGGGGGCCGGGGAGCTGTTTTTT
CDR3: CASSLVTGAGELFF